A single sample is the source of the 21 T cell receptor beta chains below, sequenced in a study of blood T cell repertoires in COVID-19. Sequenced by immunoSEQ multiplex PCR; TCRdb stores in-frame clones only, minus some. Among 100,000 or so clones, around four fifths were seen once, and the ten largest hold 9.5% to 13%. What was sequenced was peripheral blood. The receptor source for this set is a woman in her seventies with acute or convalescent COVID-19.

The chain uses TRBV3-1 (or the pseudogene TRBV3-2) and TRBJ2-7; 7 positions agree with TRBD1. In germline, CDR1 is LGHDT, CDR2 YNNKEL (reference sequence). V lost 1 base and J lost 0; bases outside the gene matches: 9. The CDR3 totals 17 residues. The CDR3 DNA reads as TGTGCCAGCAGCCAAGGGCGAACAGGGGTGAACTCCTACGAGCAGTACGTC. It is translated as CASSQGRTGVNSYEQYV.

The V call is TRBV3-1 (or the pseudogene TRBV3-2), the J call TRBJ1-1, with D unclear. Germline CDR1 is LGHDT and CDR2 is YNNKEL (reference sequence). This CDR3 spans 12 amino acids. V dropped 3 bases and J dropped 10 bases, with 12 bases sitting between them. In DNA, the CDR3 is TGTGCCAGCAGCCAGGTAGACAAAGCAGCTTTCTTT. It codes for CASSQVDKAAFF.

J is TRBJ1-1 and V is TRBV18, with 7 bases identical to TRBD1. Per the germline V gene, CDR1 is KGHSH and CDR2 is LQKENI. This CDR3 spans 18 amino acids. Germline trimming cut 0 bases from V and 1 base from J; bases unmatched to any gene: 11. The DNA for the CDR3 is TGTGCCAGCTCACCACCGGAGAATAGGGGGCGAGGGAACACTGAAGCTTTCTTT. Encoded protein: CASSPPENRGRGNTEAFF.

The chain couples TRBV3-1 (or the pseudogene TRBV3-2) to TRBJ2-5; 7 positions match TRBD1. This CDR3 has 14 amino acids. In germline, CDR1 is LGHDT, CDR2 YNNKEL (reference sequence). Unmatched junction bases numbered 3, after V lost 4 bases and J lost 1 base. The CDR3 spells CASSRGTVQETQYF. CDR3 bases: TGTGCCAGCAGCCGTGGGACAGTCCAAGAGACCCAGTACTTC.

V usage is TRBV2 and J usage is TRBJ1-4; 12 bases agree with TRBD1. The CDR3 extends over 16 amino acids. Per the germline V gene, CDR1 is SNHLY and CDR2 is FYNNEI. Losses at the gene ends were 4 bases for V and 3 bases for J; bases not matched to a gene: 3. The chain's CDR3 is CASSGGTGGANEKLFF. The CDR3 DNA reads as TGTGCCAGCAGTGGCGGGACAGGGGGCGCTAATGAAAAACTGTTTTTT.

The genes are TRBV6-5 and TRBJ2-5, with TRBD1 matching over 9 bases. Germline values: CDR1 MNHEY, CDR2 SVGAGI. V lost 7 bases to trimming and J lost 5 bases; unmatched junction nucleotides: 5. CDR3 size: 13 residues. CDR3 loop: CASTMTGGETQYF. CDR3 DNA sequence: TGTGCCAGCACTATGACAGGGGGTGAGACCCAGTACTTC.

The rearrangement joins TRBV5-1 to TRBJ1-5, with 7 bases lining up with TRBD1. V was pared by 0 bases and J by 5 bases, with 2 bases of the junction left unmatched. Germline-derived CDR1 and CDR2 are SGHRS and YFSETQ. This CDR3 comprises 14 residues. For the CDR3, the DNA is TGCGCCAGCAGCTTGGTAGGGGGCGATCAGCCCCAGCATTTT. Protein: CASSLVGGDQPQHF. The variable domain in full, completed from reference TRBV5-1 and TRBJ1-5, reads KAGVTQTPRYLIKTRGQQVTLSCSPISGHRSVSWYQQTPGQGLQFLFEYFSETQRNKGNFPGRFSGRQFSNSRSEMNVSTLELGDSALYLCASSLVGGDQPQHFGDGTRLSIL.

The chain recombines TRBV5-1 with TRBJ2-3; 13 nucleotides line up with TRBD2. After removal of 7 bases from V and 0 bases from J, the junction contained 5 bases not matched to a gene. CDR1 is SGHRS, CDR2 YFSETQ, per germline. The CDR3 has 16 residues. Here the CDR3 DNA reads TGCGCCAGCGCCGGGACTAGCGGGACTAGCACAGATACGCAGTATTTT. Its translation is CASAGTSGTSTDTQYF. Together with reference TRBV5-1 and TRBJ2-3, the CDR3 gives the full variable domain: KAGVTQTPRYLIKTRGQQVTLSCSPISGHRSVSWYQQTPGQGLQFLFEYFSETQRNKGNFPGRFSGRQFSNSRSEMNVSTLELGDSALYLCASAGTSGTSTDTQYFGPGTRLTVL.

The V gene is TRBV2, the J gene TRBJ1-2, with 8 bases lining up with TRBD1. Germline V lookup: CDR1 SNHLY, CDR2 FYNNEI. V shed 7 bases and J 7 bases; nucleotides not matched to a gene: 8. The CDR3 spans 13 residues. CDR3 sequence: CASTRQGSSGYTF. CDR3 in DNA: TGTGCCAGCACACGACAGGGGAGCTCTGGCTACACCTTC.

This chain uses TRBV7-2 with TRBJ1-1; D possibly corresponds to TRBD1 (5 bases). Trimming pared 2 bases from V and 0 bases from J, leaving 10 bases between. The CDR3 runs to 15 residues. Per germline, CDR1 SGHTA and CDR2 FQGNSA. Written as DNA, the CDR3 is TGTGCCAGCAGCTTAAAGGGGTTATTGAACACTGAAGCTTTCTTT. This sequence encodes CASSLKGLLNTEAFF.

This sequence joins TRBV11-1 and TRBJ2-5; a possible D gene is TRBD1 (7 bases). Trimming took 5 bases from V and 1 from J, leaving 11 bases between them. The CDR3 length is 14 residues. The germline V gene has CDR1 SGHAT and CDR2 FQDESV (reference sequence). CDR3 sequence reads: CASSRRDSQETQYF. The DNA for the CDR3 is TGTGCCAGCAGCAGGAGGGACAGCCAAGAGACCCAGTACTTC.

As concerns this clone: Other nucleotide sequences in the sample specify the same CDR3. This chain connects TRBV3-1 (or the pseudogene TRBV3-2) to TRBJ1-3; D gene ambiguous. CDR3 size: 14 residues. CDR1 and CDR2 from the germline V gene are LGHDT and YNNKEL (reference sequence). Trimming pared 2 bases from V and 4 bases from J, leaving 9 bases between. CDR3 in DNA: TGTGCCAGCAGCCAAAGCAGAGGCGGAAACACCATATATTTT. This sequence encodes CASSQSRGGNTIYF.

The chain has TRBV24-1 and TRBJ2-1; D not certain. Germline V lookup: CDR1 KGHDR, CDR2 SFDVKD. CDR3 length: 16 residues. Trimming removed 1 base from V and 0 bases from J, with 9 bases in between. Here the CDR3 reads CATSDFPVSSYNEQFF. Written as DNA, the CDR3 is TGTGCCACCAGTGATTTCCCGGTGAGCTCCTACAATGAGCAGTTCTTC.

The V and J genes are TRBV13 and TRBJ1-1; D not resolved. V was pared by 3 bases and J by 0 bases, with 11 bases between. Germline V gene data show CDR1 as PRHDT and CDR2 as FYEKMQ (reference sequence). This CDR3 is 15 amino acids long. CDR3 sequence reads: CASSFEAGLNTEAFF. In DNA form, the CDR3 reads TGTGCCAGCAGCTTTGAAGCGGGATTGAACACTGAAGCTTTCTTT.

CDR3 coding DNA: TGTGCCAGCTCACCGGCAGGGGGGACCAAAAACATTCAGTACTTC. Protein: CASSPAGGTKNIQYF. This chain uses TRBV18 with TRBJ2-4; possible D gene TRBD1, 7 bases. The CDR3 totals 15 residues. V shed 3 bases and J shed 2 bases, with 11 bases lying between them. From germline, CDR1 is KGHSH and CDR2 LQKENI.

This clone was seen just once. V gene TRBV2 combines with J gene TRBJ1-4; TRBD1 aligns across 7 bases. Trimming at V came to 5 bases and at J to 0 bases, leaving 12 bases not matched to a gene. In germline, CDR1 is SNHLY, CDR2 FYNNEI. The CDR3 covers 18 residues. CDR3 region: CASSQRLNRGSTNEKLFF. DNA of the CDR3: TGTGCCAGCAGTCAACGACTAAACAGGGGCTCAACTAATGAAAAACTGTTTTTT.

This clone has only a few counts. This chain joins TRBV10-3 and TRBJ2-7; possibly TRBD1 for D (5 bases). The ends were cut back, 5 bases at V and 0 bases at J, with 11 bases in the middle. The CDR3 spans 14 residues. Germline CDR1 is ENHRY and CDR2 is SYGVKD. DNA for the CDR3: TGTGCCATCAGTCTGGACACCCTCTCCTACGAGCAGTACTTC. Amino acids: CAISLDTLSYEQYF.

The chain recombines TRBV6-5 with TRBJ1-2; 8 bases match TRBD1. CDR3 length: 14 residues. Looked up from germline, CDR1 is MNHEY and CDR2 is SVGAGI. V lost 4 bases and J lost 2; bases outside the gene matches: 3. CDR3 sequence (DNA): TGTGCCAGCAGTTTCGGACAGGGAAACTATGGCTACACCTTC. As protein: CASSFGQGNYGYTF.

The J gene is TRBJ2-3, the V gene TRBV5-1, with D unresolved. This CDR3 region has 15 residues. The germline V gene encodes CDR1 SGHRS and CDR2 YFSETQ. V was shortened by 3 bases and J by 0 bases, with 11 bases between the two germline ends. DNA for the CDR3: TGCGCCAGCAGCTCCCGGGTGCCTAGCACAGATACGCAGTATTTT. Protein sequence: CASSSRVPSTDTQYF.

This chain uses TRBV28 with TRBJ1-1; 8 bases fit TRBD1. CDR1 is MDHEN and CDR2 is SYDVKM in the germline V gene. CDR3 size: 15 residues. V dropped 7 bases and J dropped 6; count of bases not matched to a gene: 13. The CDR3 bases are TGTGCCAGCATGGCGGCCGGACAGGGACGGGCTGAAGCTTTCTTT. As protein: CASMAAGQGRAEAFF.

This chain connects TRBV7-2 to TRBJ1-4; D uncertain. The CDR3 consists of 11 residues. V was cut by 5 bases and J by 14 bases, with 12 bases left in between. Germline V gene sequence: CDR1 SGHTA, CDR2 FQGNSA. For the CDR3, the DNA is TGTGCCAGCAGCGCTGGCCTGTCGCTGTTTTTT. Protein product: CASSAGLSLFF. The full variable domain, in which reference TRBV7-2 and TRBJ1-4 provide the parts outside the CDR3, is GAGVSQSPSNKVTEKGKDVELRCDPISGHTALYWYRQSLGQGLEFLIYFQGNSAPDKSGLPSDRFSAERTGGSVSTLTIQRTQQEDSAVYLCASSAGLSLFFGSGTQLSVL.